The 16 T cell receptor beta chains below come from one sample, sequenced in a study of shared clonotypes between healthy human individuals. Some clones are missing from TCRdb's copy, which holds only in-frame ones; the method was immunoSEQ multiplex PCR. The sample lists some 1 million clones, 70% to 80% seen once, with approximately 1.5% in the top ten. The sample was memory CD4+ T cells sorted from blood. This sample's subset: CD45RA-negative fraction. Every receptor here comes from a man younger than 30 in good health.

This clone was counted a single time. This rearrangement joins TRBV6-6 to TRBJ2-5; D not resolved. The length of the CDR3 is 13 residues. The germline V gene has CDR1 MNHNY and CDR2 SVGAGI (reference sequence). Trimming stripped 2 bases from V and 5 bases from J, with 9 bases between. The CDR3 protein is CASSYIHGETQYF. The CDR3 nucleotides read TGTGCCAGCAGTTACATTCACGGGGAGACCCAGTACTTC.

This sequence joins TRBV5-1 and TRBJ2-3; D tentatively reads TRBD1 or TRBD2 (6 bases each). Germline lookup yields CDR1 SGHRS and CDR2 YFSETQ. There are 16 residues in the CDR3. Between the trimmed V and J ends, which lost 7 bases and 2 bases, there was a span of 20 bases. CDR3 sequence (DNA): TGCGCCAGCCGCCACTCCCCAGGGGACTTCACAGATACGCAGTATTTT. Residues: CASRHSPGDFTDTQYF.

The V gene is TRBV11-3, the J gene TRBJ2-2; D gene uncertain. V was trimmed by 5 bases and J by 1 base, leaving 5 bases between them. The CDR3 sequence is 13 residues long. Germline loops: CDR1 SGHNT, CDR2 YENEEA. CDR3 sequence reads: CASSKGNTGELFF. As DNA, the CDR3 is TGTGCCAGCAGCAAAGGGAACACCGGGGAGCTGTTTTTT.

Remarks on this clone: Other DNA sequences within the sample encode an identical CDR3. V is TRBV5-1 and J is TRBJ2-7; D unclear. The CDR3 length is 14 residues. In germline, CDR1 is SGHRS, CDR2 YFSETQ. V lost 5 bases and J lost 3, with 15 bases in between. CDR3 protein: CASRSALSGYEQYF. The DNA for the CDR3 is TGCGCCAGCAGGTCCGCCTTATCTGGCTACGAGCAGTACTTC.

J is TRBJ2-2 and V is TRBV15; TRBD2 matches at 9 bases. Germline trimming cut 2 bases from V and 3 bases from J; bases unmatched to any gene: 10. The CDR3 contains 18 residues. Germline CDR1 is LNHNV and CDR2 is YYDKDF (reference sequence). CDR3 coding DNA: TGTGCCACCAGCAGAAGACTCGGACTAGCGCGGGACACCGGGGAGCTGTTTTTT. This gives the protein CATSRRLGLARDTGELFF. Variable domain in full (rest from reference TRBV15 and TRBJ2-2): DAMVIQNPRYQVTQFGKPVTLSCSQTLNHNVMYWYQQKSSQAPKLLFHYYDKDFNNEADTPDNFQSRRPNTSFCFLDIRSPGLGDTAMYLCATSRRLGLARDTGELFFGEGSRLTVL.

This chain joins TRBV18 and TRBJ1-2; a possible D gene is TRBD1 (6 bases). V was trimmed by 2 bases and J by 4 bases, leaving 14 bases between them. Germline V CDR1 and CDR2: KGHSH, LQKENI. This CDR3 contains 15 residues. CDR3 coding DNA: TGTGCCAGCTCACCAAGAAGGGACATACTCTATGGCTACACCTTC. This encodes CASSPRRDILYGYTF.

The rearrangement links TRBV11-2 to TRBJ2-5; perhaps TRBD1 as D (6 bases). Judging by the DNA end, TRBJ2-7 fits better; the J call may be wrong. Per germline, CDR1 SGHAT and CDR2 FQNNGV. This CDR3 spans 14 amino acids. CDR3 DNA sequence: TGTGCCAGCAGCTTACAACAGGGTATCTACGAGCAGTACTTC. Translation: CASSLQQGIYEQYF.

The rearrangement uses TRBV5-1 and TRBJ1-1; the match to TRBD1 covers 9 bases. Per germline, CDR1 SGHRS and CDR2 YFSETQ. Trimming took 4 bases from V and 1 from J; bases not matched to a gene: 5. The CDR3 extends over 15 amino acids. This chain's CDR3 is CASSIQGAENTEAFF. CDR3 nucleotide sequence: TGCGCCAGCAGCATACAGGGGGCGGAGAACACTGAAGCTTTCTTT.

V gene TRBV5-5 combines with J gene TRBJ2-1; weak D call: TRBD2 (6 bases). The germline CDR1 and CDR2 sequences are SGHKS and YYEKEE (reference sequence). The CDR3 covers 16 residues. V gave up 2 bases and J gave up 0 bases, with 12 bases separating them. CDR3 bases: TGTGCCAGCAGCTTCGGGCGGGATGGCTCCTACAATGAGCAGTTCTTC. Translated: CASSFGRDGSYNEQFF.

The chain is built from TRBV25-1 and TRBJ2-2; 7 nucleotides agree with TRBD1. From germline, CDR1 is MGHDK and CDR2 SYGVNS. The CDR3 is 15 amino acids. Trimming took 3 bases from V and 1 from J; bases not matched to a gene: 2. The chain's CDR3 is CASSEGQQNTGELFF. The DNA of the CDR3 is TGTGCCAGCAGTGAGGGACAGCAGAACACCGGGGAGCTGTTTTTT.

Here the CDR3 reads CASSLAGDYNEQFF. DNA for the CDR3: TGTGCCAGCAGCTTAGCGGGGGATTACAATGAGCAGTTCTTC. V gene TRBV11-2 combines with J gene TRBJ2-1, with TRBD2 as a possible D gene (6 bases). CDR1 SGHAT and CDR2 FQNNGV come from the germline V gene. The CDR3 sequence is 14 residues long. The V gene lost 1 base and the J gene lost 4 bases, with 8 bases spanning the gap.

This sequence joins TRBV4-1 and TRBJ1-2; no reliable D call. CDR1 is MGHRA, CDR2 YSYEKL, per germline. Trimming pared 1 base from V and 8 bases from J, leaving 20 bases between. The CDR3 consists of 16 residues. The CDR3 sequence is CASSQGFQARPGGYTF. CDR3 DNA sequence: TGCGCCAGCAGCCAAGGTTTTCAGGCCCGGCCGGGCGGCTACACCTTC.

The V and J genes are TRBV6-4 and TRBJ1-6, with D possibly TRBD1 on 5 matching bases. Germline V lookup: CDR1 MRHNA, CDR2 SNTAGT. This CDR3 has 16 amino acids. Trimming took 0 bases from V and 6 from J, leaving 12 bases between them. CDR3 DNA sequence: TGTGCCAGCAGTGACTCGAGGGACGGACGTAATTCACCCCTCCACTTT. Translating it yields CASSDSRDGRNSPLHF.

The CDR3 nucleotides read TGTGCCAGCAGTTTTCTGGGGAAAGACTATGGCTACACCTTC. Its translation is CASSFLGKDYGYTF. The V and J genes are TRBV28 and TRBJ1-2; D unresolved. The length of the CDR3 is 14 residues. Per the germline V gene, CDR1 is MDHEN and CDR2 is SYDVKM. Trimming cost V 3 bases and J 3 bases, with 11 bases left between them.

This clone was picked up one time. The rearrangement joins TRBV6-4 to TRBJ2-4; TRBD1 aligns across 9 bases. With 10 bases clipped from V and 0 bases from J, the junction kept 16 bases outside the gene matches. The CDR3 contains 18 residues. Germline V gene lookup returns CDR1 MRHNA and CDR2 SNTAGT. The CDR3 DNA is TGTGCCACCAAAGAGGACAGGGGCAGGTCGCTAGCCAAAAACATTCAGTACTTC. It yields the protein CATKEDRGRSLAKNIQYF.

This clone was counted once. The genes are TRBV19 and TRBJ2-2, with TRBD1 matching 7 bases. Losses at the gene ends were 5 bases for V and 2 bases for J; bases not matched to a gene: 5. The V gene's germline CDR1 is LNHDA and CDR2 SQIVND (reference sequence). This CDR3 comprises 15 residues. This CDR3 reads CASSVGTVNTGELFF. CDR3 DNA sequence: TGTGCCAGTAGTGTAGGGACAGTTAACACCGGGGAGCTGTTTTTT.